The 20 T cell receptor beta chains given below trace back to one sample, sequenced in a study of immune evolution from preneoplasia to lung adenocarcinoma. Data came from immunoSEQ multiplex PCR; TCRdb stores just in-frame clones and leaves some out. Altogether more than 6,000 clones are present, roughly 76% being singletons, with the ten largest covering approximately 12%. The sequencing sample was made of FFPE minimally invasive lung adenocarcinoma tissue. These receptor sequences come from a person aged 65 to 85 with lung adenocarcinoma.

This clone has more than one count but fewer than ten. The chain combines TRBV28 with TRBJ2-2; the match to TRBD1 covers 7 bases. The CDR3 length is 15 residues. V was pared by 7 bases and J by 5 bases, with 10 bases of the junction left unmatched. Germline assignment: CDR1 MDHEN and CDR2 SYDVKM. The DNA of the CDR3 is TGTGCCAGCAAACCTACAGGGGTTGGGACCGGGGAGCTGTTTTTT. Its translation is CASKPTGVGTGELFF.

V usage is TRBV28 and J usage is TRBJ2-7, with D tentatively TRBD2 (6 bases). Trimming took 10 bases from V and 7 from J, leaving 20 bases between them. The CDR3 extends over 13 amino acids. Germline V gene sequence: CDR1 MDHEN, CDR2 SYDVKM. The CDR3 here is CAISFGDSGEQYF. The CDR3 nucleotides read TGTGCCATTTCGTTTGGGGACTCGGGGGAGCAGTACTTC. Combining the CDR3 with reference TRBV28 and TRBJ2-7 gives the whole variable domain DVKVTQSSRYLVKRTGEKVFLECVQDMDHENMFWYRQDPGLGLRLIYFSYDVKMKEKGDIPEGYSVSREKKERFSLILESASTNQTSMYLCAISFGDSGEQYFGPGTRLTVT.

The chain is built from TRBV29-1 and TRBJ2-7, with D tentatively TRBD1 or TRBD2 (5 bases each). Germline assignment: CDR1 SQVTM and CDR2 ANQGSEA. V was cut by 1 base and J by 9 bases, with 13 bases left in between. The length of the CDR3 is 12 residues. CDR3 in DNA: TGCAGCGTTGAAGGTAGGGGAGAAAGGCAGTACTTC. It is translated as CSVEGRGERQYF.

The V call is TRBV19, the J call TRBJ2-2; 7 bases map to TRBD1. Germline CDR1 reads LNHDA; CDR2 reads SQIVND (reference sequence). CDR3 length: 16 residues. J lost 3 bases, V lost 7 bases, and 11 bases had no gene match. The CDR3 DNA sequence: TGTGCCAGTATCCTCGAGGGGGCGCGTCACACCGGGGAGCTGTTTTTT. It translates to CASILEGARHTGELFF.

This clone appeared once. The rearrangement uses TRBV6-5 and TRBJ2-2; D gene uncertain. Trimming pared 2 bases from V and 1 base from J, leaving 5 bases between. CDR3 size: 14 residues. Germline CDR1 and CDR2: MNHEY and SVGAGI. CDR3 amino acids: CASSYVQNTGELFF. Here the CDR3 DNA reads TGTGCCAGCAGTTACGTTCAGAACACCGGGGAGCTGTTTTTT.

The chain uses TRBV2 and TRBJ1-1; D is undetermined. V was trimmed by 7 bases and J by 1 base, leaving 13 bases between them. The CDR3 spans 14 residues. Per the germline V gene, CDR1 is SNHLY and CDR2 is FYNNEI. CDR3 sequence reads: CASTMLWGNTEAFF. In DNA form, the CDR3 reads TGTGCCAGCACCATGTTATGGGGGAACACTGAAGCTTTCTTT. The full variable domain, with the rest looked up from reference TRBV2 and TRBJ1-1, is EPEVTQTPSHQVTQMGQEVILRCVPISNHLYFYWYRQILGQKVEFLVSFYNNEISEKSEIFDDQFSVERPDGSNFTLKIRSTKLEDSAMYFCASTMLWGNTEAFFGQGTRLTVV.

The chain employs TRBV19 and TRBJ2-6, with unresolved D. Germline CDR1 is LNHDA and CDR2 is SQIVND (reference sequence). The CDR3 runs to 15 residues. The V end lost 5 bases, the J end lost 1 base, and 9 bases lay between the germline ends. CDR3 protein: CASSERRSGANVLTF. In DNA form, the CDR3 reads TGTGCCAGTAGTGAGAGGCGTTCTGGGGCCAACGTCCTGACTTTC.

CDR3 DNA: TGCAGCGTTGAAAATCTCATGAACACTGAAGCTTTCTTT. It codes for CSVENLMNTEAFF. The chain uses TRBV29-1 and TRBJ1-1; no clear D gene. Germline loops: CDR1 SQVTM, CDR2 ANQGSEA. This CDR3 has 13 amino acids. The V end lost 2 bases, the J end lost 0 bases, and 7 bases lay between the germline ends.

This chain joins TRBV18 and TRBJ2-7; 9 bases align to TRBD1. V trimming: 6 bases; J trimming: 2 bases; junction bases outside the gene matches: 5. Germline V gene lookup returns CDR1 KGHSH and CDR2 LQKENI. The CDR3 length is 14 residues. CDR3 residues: CASSPDRGAYEQYF. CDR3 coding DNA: TGTGCCAGCTCCCCGGACAGGGGAGCCTACGAGCAGTACTTC.

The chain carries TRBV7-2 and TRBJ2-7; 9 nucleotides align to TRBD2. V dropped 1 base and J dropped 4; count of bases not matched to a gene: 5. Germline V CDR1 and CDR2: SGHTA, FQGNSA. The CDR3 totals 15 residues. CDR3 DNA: TGTGCCAGCAGCTTAGACCTAGCGGGATGGTACGAGCAGTACTTC. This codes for CASSLDLAGWYEQYF.

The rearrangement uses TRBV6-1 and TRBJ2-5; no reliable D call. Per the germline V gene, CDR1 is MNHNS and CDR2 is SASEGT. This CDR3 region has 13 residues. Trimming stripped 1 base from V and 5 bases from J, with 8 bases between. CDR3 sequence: CASSEVSRETQYF. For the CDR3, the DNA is TGTGCCAGCAGTGAAGTCTCTAGGGAGACCCAGTACTTC.

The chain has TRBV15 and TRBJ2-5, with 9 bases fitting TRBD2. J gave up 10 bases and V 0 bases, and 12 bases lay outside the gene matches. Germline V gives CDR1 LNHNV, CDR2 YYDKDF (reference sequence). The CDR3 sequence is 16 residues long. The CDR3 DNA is TGTGCCACCAGCAGAGAAGGAGCGGGAGGTAGATTGGGCCAGTACTTC. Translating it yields CATSREGAGGRLGQYF.

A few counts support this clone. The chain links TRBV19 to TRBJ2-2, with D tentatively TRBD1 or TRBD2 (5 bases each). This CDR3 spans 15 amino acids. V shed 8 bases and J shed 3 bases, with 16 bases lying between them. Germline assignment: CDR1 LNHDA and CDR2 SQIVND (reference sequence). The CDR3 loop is CASRPRDGHTGELFF. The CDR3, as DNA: TGTGCCAGTCGCCCCCGGGACGGACACACCGGGGAGCTGTTTTTT.

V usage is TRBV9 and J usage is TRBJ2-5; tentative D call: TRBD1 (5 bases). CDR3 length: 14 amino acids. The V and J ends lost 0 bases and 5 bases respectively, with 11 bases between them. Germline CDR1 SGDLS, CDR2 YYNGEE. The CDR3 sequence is CASSVDSPGETQYF. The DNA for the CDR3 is TGTGCCAGCAGCGTAGATTCTCCAGGGGAGACCCAGTACTTC.

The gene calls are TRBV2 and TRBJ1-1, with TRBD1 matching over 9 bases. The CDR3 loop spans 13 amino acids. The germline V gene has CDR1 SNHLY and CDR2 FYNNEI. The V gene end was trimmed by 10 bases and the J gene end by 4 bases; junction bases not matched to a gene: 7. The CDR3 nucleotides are TGTGCCATCCCGGGACAGGGAGGCACTGAAGCTTTCTTT. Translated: CAIPGQGGTEAFF.

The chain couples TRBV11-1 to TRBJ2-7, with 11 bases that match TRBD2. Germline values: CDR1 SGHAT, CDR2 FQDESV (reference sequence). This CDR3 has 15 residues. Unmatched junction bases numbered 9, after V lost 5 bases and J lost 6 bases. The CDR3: CASSITLLAGGEQYF. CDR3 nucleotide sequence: TGTGCCAGCAGCATCACCCTCCTAGCGGGAGGCGAGCAGTACTTC.

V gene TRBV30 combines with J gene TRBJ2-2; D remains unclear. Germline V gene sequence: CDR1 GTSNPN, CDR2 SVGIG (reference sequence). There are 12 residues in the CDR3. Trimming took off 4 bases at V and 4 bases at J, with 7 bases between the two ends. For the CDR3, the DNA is TGTGCCTGGACCCCATCCACCGGGGAGCTGTTTTTT. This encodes CAWTPSTGELFF.

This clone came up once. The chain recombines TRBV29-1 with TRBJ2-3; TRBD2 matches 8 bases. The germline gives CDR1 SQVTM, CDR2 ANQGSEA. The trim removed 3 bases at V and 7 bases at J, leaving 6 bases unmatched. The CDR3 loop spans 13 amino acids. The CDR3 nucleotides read TGCAGCGTTGATAGCGGGGTCGCTAATACGCAGTATTTT. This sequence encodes CSVDSGVANTQYF.

For the CDR3, the DNA is TGTGCCAGCAGTGCCGGACTTAGTCCCGGGGAGCTGTTTTTT. Protein: CASSAGLSPGELFF. This sequence joins TRBV25-1 and TRBJ2-2, with a weak D call TRBD2 (5 bases). Germline loops: CDR1 MGHDK, CDR2 SYGVNS. This CDR3 contains 14 residues. V gave up 4 bases and J gave up 6 bases, with 12 bases separating them.

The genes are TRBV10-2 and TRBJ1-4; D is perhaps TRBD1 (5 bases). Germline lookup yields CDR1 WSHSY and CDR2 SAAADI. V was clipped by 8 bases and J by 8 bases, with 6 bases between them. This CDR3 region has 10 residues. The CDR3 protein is CASGGEKLFF. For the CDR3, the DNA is TGCGCCAGCGGGGGAGAAAAACTGTTTTTT.